This T cell receptor beta chain was identified in a study of blood T cell repertoires in COVID-19. This table comes from immunoSEQ multiplex PCR, and its TCRdb copy is limited to in-frame clones, with some not included. The table records more than 250,000 clones, more than 70% of them present only once. The sequenced material came from peripheral blood. The TCR comes from a woman between 25 and 40 years old with COVID-19, enrolled during active disease.

DNA for the CDR3: TGTGCCAGCAGCTCACTAGCGGGGGGGCCGGGAGAGACCCAGTACTTC. Translation gives CASSSLAGGPGETQYF. V gene TRBV5-5 combines with J gene TRBJ2-5; 13 bases are shared with TRBD2. Germline loops: CDR1 SGHKS, CDR2 YYEKEE (reference sequence). The V segment lost 3 bases and the J segment 4 bases; nucleotides outside the gene matches: 6. This CDR3 is built from 16 residues.